Following are 9 T cell receptor beta chains from one sample sequenced in a study of early T cells in non-severe SARS-CoV-2 infection. Each CDR3 protein is one row after TCRdb ran MiXCR on the 5' RACE reads. The sample comprises 56,000 or so distinct CDR3 sequences, over 13% of which are singletons, and roughly 3.9% rests with the top ten. Sequences were derived from whole blood, sampled at baseline. These receptors originate from an adult who was a healthcare worker with PCR-confirmed SARS-CoV-2 infection or an uninfected control (not recorded which).

J is TRBJ1-6 and V is TRBV28; no firm D call. This CDR3 comprises 15 residues. Trimming shortened V by 3 bases and J by 8 bases, and 14 bases separated the two germline ends. Germline CDR1 is MDHEN and CDR2 is SYDVKM. CDR3 protein: CASSFEIGLDSPLHF. The CDR3, as DNA: TGTGCCAGCAGTTTCGAGATAGGGTTGGATTCACCCCTCCACTTT.

In regard to this clonotype: One end of the junction varies from germline; a read error may be responsible. This sequence joins TRBV5-8 and TRBJ2-4; possibly TRBD1 for D (7 bases). The CDR3 runs 15 residues. The germline V gene encodes CDR1 SGHTS and CDR2 YDEGEE. The DNA of the CDR3 is TGTGTCAGCGGCAGGGGGGCCGAGGCCAAAAACATTCAGTACTTC. Translation gives CVSGRGAEAKNIQYF.

The chain joins TRBV6-2 or TRBV6-3 to TRBJ2-7, with TRBD2 matching over 8 bases. Germline trimming cut 6 bases from V and 3 bases from J; bases unmatched to any gene: 7. Per germline, CDR1 MNHEY and CDR2 SVGEGT. This CDR3 comprises 14 residues. The CDR3 reads CASSPGGARYEQYF. The CDR3 region has the DNA TGTGCCAGCAGCCCCGGGGGGGCCCGCTACGAGCAGTACTTC.

This clonotype occurred many times. The chain links TRBV6-6 to TRBJ1-5; D remains ambiguous. Per germline, CDR1 MNHNY and CDR2 SVGAGI (reference sequence). The CDR3 is 12 amino acids. V was trimmed by 7 bases and J by 7 bases, leaving 11 bases between them. The CDR3 loop is CASTLAEQPQHF. The CDR3 DNA is TGTGCCAGCACCCTCGCGGAGCAGCCCCAGCATTTT.

This clonotype was seen repeatedly, ten times or more. The chain has TRBV28 and TRBJ2-7; 8 bases are shared with TRBD2. V gave up 3 bases and J gave up 1 base; unmatched junction bases: 8. CDR1 is MDHEN, CDR2 SYDVKM, per germline. CDR3 size: 16 residues. The CDR3 sequence: CASSLGRAGGSYEQYF. As DNA, the CDR3 is TGTGCCAGCAGTTTGGGGCGGGCGGGAGGATCCTACGAGCAGTACTTC. Based on the CDR3 plus reference TRBV28 and TRBJ2-7, the full variable domain is DVKVTQSSRYLVKRTGEKVFLECVQDMDHENMFWYRQDPGLGLRLIYFSYDVKMKEKGDIPEGYSVSREKKERFSLILESASTNQTSMYLCASSLGRAGGSYEQYFGPGTRLTVT.

This clonotype was seen many times. This chain connects TRBV27 to TRBJ2-1; 9 bases map to TRBD2. CDR1 and CDR2 from the germline V gene are MNHEY and SMNVEV (reference sequence). Trimming cost V 3 bases and J 6 bases; bases outside gene matches: 3. The CDR3 has 14 residues. The CDR3 DNA follows: TGTGCCAGCAGTTTCCTAGCGGGATCCAATGAGCAGTTCTTC. Protein product: CASSFLAGSNEQFF.

At least ten counts were recorded for this clonotype. The chain joins TRBV27 to TRBJ1-3; 8 bases agree with TRBD1. After removal of 5 bases from V and 4 bases from J, the junction contained 7 bases not matched to a gene. The CDR3 is 15 amino acids. Germline CDR1 reads MNHEY; CDR2 reads SMNVEV (reference sequence). This CDR3 reads CASSLQGAYGNTIYF. The CDR3 region has the DNA TGTGCCAGCAGTCTTCAGGGGGCGTACGGAAACACCATATATTTT.

This chain connects TRBV6-1 to TRBJ2-7, with a tentative D call TRBD1 (6 bases). CDR1 is MNHNS, CDR2 SASEGT, per germline. The CDR3 spans 14 residues. Trimming pared 6 bases from V and 0 bases from J, leaving 12 bases between. This CDR3 is CASSVQGPSYEQYF. The CDR3 region has the DNA TGTGCCAGCAGCGTCCAGGGGCCCTCCTACGAGCAGTACTTC.

This clonotype occurred a few times. This chain connects TRBV29-1 to TRBJ2-1; no clear D gene. V was cut by 5 bases and J by 9 bases, with 11 bases left in between. The CDR3 covers 11 residues. Germline values: CDR1 SQVTM, CDR2 ANQGSEA. In DNA form, the CDR3 reads TGCAGCGTTTCATTGACGAGTGAGCAGTTCTTC. It translates to CSVSLTSEQFF.